This T cell receptor beta chain was identified in a study of blood T cell repertoires in COVID-19. On the study more broadly: COVID-19 samples collected from the United States, Italy and Spain covered acute and convalescent phases.

Ten or more counts support this clone. Germline loops: CDR1 SNHLY, CDR2 FYNNEI. The CDR3 loop spans 15 amino acids. Losses at the gene ends were 6 bases for V and 0 bases for J; bases not matched to a gene: 4. Under the authors' procedure: Researchers report that nucleated cell counts were estimated from reference gene primer amplification. Profiling relied on immunoSEQ multiplex PCR, and the TCRdb table lists in-frame clones only, not all of them. V, J and clone size reflect that table, while D and trimming were determined from the DNA. This table has about 62,000 clones, roughly two thirds appearing once. Participants spanned ages about 18 to 95 years and resided in 24 US areas. Contact with a PCR-confirmed or clinician-diagnosed COVID-19 case occurred within 2 weeks of entry.

The sequenced material came from PBMCs or T cells enriched from blood (not recorded which). The V call is TRBV2, the J call TRBJ1-4; 7 nucleotides align to TRBD1. The TCR was taken from a woman in her sixties or seventies who had been exposed to COVID-19. The chain's CDR3 is CASSVDRSTNEKLFF. The CDR3 DNA sequence: TGTGCCAGCAGCGTGGACAGGTCAACTAATGAAAAACTGTTTTTT.